The 27 T cell receptor beta chains in this list originate from one sample, sequenced in a study of blood T cell repertoires in COVID-19. The repertoire was sequenced with immunoSEQ multiplex PCR; TCRdb's copy has only in-frame clones and lacks some. Of some 200,000 clones detected, roughly 84% appear once; the ten largest clones hold roughly 3%. The sequenced sample consisted of peripheral blood. Receptor source: a woman under 40 who had recovered from COVID-19.

V is TRBV19 and J is TRBJ1-6, with D maybe TRBD1 (5 bases). Per the germline V gene, CDR1 is LNHDA and CDR2 is SQIVND (reference sequence). V shed 4 bases and J shed 7 bases, with 11 bases lying between them. CDR3 length equals 14 residues. The CDR3 DNA sequence: TGTGCCAGTAGTAGCGGGGCTATCAATTCACCCCTCCACTTT. Residues: CASSSGAINSPLHF. Looking up the rest from reference TRBV19 and TRBJ1-6 gives the full variable domain: DGGITQSPKYLFRKEGQNVTLSCEQNLNHDAMYWYRQDPGQGLRLIYYSQIVNDFQKGDIAEGYSVSREKKESFPLTVTSAQKNPTAFYLCASSSGAINSPLHFGNGTRLTVT.

The chain recombines TRBV4-2 with TRBJ2-7; TRBD2 agrees at 8 bases. Germline V gene lookup returns CDR1 LGHNA and CDR2 YNFKEQ. This CDR3 comprises 16 residues. The J segment lost 3 bases and the V segment lost 4 bases, leaving 11 bases of the junction unmatched. The CDR3: CASSPSRTSQGYEQYF. In DNA, the CDR3 is TGTGCCAGCAGCCCCAGTCGGACTAGCCAGGGCTACGAGCAGTACTTC.

V gene TRBV10-1 combines with J gene TRBJ1-1; TRBD1 matches at 9 bases. The CDR3 is 19 amino acids. The germline V gene encodes CDR1 WNHNN and CDR2 SYGVQD (reference sequence). The trim removed 5 bases at V and 1 base at J, leaving 17 bases unmatched. The CDR3 DNA reads TGCGCCAGCAGTTACGACAGGGGGTGGCCGAACCTAGAGAACACTGAAGCTTTCTTT. Residues: CASSYDRGWPNLENTEAFF.

J is TRBJ2-1 and V is TRBV9; 8 bases line up with TRBD2. The germline CDR1 and CDR2 sequences are SGDLS and YYNGEE. The CDR3 is made up of 15 amino acids. V shed 3 bases and J 8 bases; nucleotides not matched to a gene: 10. CDR3 in DNA: TGTGCCAGCAGCGCCGTAGCGGGGAGTCGAGATGAGCAGTTCTTC. Amino acids: CASSAVAGSRDEQFF. Filled out from reference TRBV9 and TRBJ2-1, the complete variable domain reads DSGVTQTPKHLITATGQRVTLRCSPRSGDLSVYWYQQSLDQGLQFLIQYYNGEERAKGNILERFSAQQFPDLHSELNLSSLELGDSALYFCASSAVAGSRDEQFFGPGTRLTVL.

There are a few counts of this clone. The chain employs TRBV10-1 and TRBJ1-3; no firm D call. Germline V gives CDR1 WNHNN, CDR2 SYGVQD (reference sequence). This CDR3 has 13 residues. V was trimmed by 6 bases and J by 1 base, leaving 7 bases between them. The CDR3 region is CASSGGSGNTIYF. CDR3 sequence (DNA): TGCGCCAGCAGCGGAGGTTCTGGAAACACCATATATTTT.

The rearrangement links TRBV20-1 to TRBJ1-6, with 9 positions matching TRBD1. Germline CDR1 DFQATT, CDR2 SNEGSKA (reference sequence). Losses at the gene ends were 3 bases for V and 10 bases for J; bases not matched to a gene: 7. The CDR3 has 14 amino acids. The CDR3 reads CSASPGQGLSPLHF. CDR3 DNA sequence: TGCAGTGCTAGTCCGGGACAGGGATTATCACCCCTCCACTTT.

This chain uses TRBV18 with TRBJ2-7, with a weak D call TRBD2 (5 bases). The germline V and J ends were trimmed by 5 bases and 0 bases, with 17 bases remaining between them. Germline CDR1 and CDR2: KGHSH and LQKENI. The CDR3 has 16 amino acids. DNA of the CDR3: TGTGCCAGCTCATCCCTGGGAGCGGTTGGCTCCTACGAGCAGTACTTC. It encodes CASSSLGAVGSYEQYF.

This rearrangement joins TRBV7-8 to TRBJ2-3, with a possible D match to TRBD2 (6 bases). The ends were cut back, 1 base at V and 6 bases at J, with 17 bases in the middle. The CDR3 is made up of 16 amino acids. Germline CDR1 and CDR2: SGHVS and FQNEAQ. The CDR3 protein is CASSLDRDFDFDTQYF. The CDR3 nucleotides read TGTGCCAGCAGCTTAGATAGGGACTTCGATTTTGATACGCAGTATTTT.

The chain has TRBV10-3 and TRBJ2-2; TRBD2 matches at 8 bases. V shed 4 bases and J 7 bases; nucleotides not matched to a gene: 5. CDR3 length: 14 residues. Germline V gene data show CDR1 as ENHRY and CDR2 as SYGVKD. Here the CDR3 DNA reads TGTGCCATCAGTGCCGGGCGGGAGGACGGGGAGCTGTTTTTT. Its translation: CAISAGREDGELFF.

The chain employs TRBV7-3 and TRBJ2-5; TRBD1 matches 8 bases. The junction had 7 bases not matched to a gene; V was cut back by 2 bases and J by 5 bases. This CDR3 spans 15 amino acids. Germline-derived CDR1 and CDR2 are SGHTA and FQGTGA. CDR3 nucleotide sequence: TGTGCCAGCAGCTTAGGGGGGTGGACAGGGGAGACCCAGTACTTC. It specifies CASSLGGWTGETQYF.

The CDR3 region has the DNA TGTGCCAGCAGCCCCCGAAGAGCGGGAGGGCCGAAAGATACGCAGTATTTT. Protein sequence: CASSPRRAGGPKDTQYF. The J gene is TRBJ2-3, the V gene TRBV14; 10 bases are a match to TRBD2. The CDR3 consists of 17 residues. Germline V CDR1 and CDR2: SGHDN, FVKESK. V lost 4 bases, J lost 5 bases, and 12 bases stayed unmatched.

The CDR3 is CASSYDARVGNQPQHF. The CDR3 DNA reads TGTGCCAGCAGTTACGACGCCAGGGTCGGCAATCAGCCCCAGCATTTT. J is TRBJ1-5 and V is TRBV6-5; the D gene is possibly TRBD1 (5 bases). The CDR3 consists of 16 residues. Germline lookup yields CDR1 MNHEY and CDR2 SVGAGI. Trimming stripped 2 bases from V and 2 bases from J, with 13 bases between.

The J gene is TRBJ2-7, the V gene TRBV9; TRBD2 agrees at 7 bases. Losses at the gene ends were 0 bases for V and 6 bases for J; bases not matched to a gene: 12. The CDR3 contains 16 residues. Germline V gene data show CDR1 as SGDLS and CDR2 as YYNGEE. The DNA for the CDR3 is TGTGCCAGCAGCGTAGAGGCTGGGCGGGAGATCGGCGAGCAGTACTTC. This translates into CASSVEAGREIGEQYF.

The V and J genes are TRBV19 and TRBJ2-3; possibly TRBD2 for D (5 bases). With 7 bases removed from V and 1 base from J, the gap between germline ends came to 12 bases. CDR1 is LNHDA and CDR2 is SQIVND in the germline V gene (reference sequence). This CDR3 contains 14 residues. The CDR3 sequence: CASTAASGTDTQYF. The DNA of the CDR3 is TGTGCCAGTACAGCGGCCTCGGGCACAGATACGCAGTATTTT.

The chain has TRBV21-1 and TRBJ2-2; the table's D call, TRBD1, has no DNA check behind it. TRBV21-1 is termed a pseudogene. The CDR3 contains 16 residues. CDR3 coding DNA: TGTGCCAGCAGCAAAGGACAGCCGACAGGACCCGGGGAGCTGTTTTTT. Amino acid sequence: CASSKGQPTGPGELFF.

This CDR3 is CASSVEGVGNTIYF. For the CDR3, the DNA is TGTGCCAGCAGCGTAGAAGGGGTTGGAAACACCATATATTTT. The V and J genes are TRBV9 and TRBJ1-3; possibly TRBD1 for D (5 bases). The CDR3 contains 14 residues. V was shortened by 0 bases and J by 3 bases, with 7 bases between the two germline ends. CDR1 is SGDLS and CDR2 is YYNGEE in the germline V gene.

The V and J genes are TRBV2 and TRBJ2-1; 10 positions agree with TRBD1. The CDR3 sequence is 14 residues long. Germline V gene lookup returns CDR1 SNHLY and CDR2 FYNNEI. V lost 2 bases and J lost 9; bases outside the gene matches: 4. The CDR3, as DNA: TGTGCCAGCAGTGAAAGGGACAGGGGAGGTGAGCAGTTCTTC. This codes for CASSERDRGGEQFF. Full variable domain (missing parts from reference TRBV2 and TRBJ2-1): EPEVTQTPSHQVTQMGQEVILRCVPISNHLYFYWYRQILGQKVEFLVSFYNNEISEKSEIFDDQFSVERPDGSNFTLKIRSTKLEDSAMYFCASSERDRGGEQFFGPGTRLTVL.

J is TRBJ1-1 and V is TRBV19; D is ambiguous. CDR3 length equals 16 residues. Trimming left V 6 bases short and J 2 bases short, with 19 bases between. Germline V gene data show CDR1 as LNHDA and CDR2 as SQIVND (reference sequence). In DNA, the CDR3 is TGTGCCAGTAGAACGGGGTTCACTTCTACAAACACTGAAGCTTTCTTT. It encodes CASRTGFTSTNTEAFF. The complete variable domain, with remaining parts taken from reference TRBV19 and TRBJ1-1, reads DGGITQSPKYLFRKEGQNVTLSCEQNLNHDAMYWYRQDPGQGLRLIYYSQIVNDFQKGDIAEGYSVSREKKESFPLTVTSAQKNPTAFYLCASRTGFTSTNTEAFFGQGTRLTVV.

The rearrangement joins TRBV19 to TRBJ2-2; D perhaps matches TRBD2 (6 bases). Per germline, CDR1 LNHDA and CDR2 SQIVND (reference sequence). Trimming removed 5 bases from V and 3 bases from J, with 7 bases in between. The CDR3 is 13 residues long. The CDR3 protein is CASSRGYTGELFF. The CDR3, as DNA: TGTGCCAGTAGTCGGGGGTACACCGGGGAGCTGTTTTTT.

This chain links TRBV30 with TRBJ2-4; tentative D call: TRBD1 (5 bases). The J call may be wrong; the DNA end is better matched by TRBJ2-5. The CDR3 runs 11 residues. Looked up from germline, CDR1 is GTSNPN and CDR2 is SVGIG (reference sequence). The CDR3: CAWSGTGTQYF. The CDR3 bases are TGTGCCTGGAGTGGTACAGGGACCCAGTACTTC.

In DNA, the CDR3 is TGTGCCAGCAGCTCAGGAGAGCGGCTGACCTACGAGCAGTACTTC. Residues: CASSSGERLTYEQYF. V is TRBV13 and J is TRBJ2-7, with TRBD2 as a possible D gene (5 bases). V was pared by 4 bases and J by 2 bases, with 15 bases between. This CDR3 is built from 15 residues. The germline V gene encodes CDR1 PRHDT and CDR2 FYEKMQ (reference sequence).

The sample holds a few counts of this clone. The rearrangement links TRBV6-5 to TRBJ1-2; 8 positions match TRBD1. CDR3 length equals 14 residues. With 5 bases clipped from V and 1 base from J, the junction kept 3 bases outside the gene matches. The germline CDR1 and CDR2 sequences are MNHEY and SVGAGI. CDR3 nucleotide sequence: TGTGCCAGCAGTACCGGACAGGGTAACTATGGCTACACCTTC. Its protein product is CASSTGQGNYGYTF.

The chain joins TRBV28 to TRBJ2-3; 8 nucleotides align to TRBD2. Germline CDR1 and CDR2: MDHEN and SYDVKM. CDR3 length: 16 residues. Losses at the gene ends were 6 bases for V and 1 base for J; bases not matched to a gene: 9. The CDR3 here is CASRGLKAGGTDTQYF. In DNA form, the CDR3 reads TGTGCCAGCAGGGGTTTAAAAGCGGGAGGCACAGATACGCAGTATTTT.

This chain joins TRBV7-2 and TRBJ2-1, with 8 bases that match TRBD2. V dropped 5 bases and J dropped 10; count of bases not matched to a gene: 10. CDR1 is SGHTA, CDR2 FQGNSA, per germline. The CDR3 is made up of 14 amino acids. The CDR3 nucleotides are TGTGCCAGCAGCCTCACTACCCGGGAGGGCGAGCAGTTCTTC. This codes for CASSLTTREGEQFF. The full variable domain, in which reference TRBV7-2 and TRBJ2-1 provide the parts outside the CDR3, is GAGVSQSPSNKVTEKGKDVELRCDPISGHTALYWYRQSLGQGLEFLIYFQGNSAPDKSGLPSDRFSAERTGGSVSTLTIQRTQQEDSAVYLCASSLTTREGEQFFGPGTRLTVL.

The rearrangement joins TRBV18 to TRBJ1-1; a weak D match, TRBD1 (6 bases). This CDR3 is built from 15 residues. The V end lost 3 bases, the J end lost 5 bases, and 16 bases lay between the germline ends. Germline V gives CDR1 KGHSH, CDR2 LQKENI. The CDR3 spells CASSPTYREKTEAFF. CDR3 sequence (DNA): TGTGCCAGCTCACCCACTTACAGGGAAAAAACTGAAGCTTTCTTT.

This clone was observed once. Sequence at one end of the junction differs from germline and may be a read error. This chain uses TRBV5-6 with TRBJ2-7, with TRBD2 matching 15 bases. The germline V gene has CDR1 SGHDT and CDR2 YYEEEE. CDR3 length: 12 amino acids. CDR3 DNA sequence: TGTGCCAGCAGCTGGACTAGCGGGAGGGTGCACTTC. It specifies CASSWTSGRVHF. The whole variable domain, filled in from reference TRBV5-6 and TRBJ2-7, reads DAGVTQSPTHLIKTRGQQVTLRCSPKSGHDTVSWYQQALGQGPQFIFQYYEEEERQRGNFPDRFSGHQFPNYSSELNVNALLLGDSALYLCASSWTSGRVHFGPGTRLTVT.

This chain uses TRBV5-1 with TRBJ2-1; 8 positions match TRBD2. V lost 0 bases to trimming and J lost 8 bases; unmatched junction nucleotides: 7. The CDR3 is made up of 15 amino acids. Germline CDR1 SGHRS, CDR2 YFSETQ. CDR3 nucleotide sequence: TGCGCCAGCAGCTTGGACGGGAGGGGAGGGGATGAGCAGTTCTTC. It encodes CASSLDGRGGDEQFF.